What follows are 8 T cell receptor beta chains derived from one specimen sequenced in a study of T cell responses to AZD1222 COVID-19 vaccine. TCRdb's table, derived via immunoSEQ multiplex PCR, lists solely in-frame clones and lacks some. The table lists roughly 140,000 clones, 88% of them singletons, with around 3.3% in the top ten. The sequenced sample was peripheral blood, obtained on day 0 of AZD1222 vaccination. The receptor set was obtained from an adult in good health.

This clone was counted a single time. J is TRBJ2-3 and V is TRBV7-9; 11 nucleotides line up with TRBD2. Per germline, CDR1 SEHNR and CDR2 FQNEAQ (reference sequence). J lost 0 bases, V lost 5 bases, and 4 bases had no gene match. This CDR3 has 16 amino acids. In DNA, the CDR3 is TGTGCCAGCAGCGTCAGGACTAGCGGGAGCACAGATACGCAGTATTTT. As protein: CASSVRTSGSTDTQYF.

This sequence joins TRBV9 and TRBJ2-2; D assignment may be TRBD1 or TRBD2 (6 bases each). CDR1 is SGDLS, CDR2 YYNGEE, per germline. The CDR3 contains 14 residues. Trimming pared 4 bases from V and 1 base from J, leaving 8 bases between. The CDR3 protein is CASSRGQNTGELFF. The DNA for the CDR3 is TGTGCCAGCAGCCGGGGGCAGAACACCGGGGAGCTGTTTTTT.

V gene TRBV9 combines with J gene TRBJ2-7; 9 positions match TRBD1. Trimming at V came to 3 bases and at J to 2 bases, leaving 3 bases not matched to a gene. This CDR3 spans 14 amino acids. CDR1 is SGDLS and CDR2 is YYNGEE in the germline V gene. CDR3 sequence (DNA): TGTGCCAGCAGCGCCAGGGACAGGGCCTACGAGCAGTACTTC. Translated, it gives CASSARDRAYEQYF.

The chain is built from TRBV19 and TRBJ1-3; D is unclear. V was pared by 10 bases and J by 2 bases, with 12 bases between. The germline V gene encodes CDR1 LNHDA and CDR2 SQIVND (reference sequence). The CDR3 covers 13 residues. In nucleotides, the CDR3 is TGTGCCACAACAGATTTACCTGGAAACACCATATATTTT. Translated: CATTDLPGNTIYF. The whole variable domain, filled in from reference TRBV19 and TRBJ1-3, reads DGGITQSPKYLFRKEGQNVTLSCEQNLNHDAMYWYRQDPGQGLRLIYYSQIVNDFQKGDIAEGYSVSREKKESFPLTVTSAQKNPTAFYLCATTDLPGNTIYFGEGSWLTVV.

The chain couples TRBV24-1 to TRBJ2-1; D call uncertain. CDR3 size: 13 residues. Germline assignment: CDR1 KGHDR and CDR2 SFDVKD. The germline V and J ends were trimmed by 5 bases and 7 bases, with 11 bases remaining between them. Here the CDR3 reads CATSAAGLNEQFF. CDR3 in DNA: TGTGCCACCAGTGCGGCCGGATTGAATGAGCAGTTCTTC.

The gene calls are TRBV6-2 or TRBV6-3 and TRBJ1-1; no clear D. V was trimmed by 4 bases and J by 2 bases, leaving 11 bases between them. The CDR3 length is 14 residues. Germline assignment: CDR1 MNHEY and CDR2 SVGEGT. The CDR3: CASSSWEPNTEAFF. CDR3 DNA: TGTGCCAGCAGTTCCTGGGAACCCAACACTGAAGCTTTCTTT.

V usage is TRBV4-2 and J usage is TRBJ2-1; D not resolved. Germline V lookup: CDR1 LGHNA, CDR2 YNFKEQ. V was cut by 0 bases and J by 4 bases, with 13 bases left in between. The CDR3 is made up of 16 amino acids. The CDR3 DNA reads TGTGCCAGCAGCCAAGAGGGCCAGTGGGTTTACAATGAGCAGTTCTTC. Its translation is CASSQEGQWVYNEQFF.

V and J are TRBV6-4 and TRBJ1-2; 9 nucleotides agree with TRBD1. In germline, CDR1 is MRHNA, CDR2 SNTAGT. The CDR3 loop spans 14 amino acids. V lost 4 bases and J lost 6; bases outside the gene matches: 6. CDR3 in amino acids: CASSAQDRGHGYTF. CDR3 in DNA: TGTGCCAGCAGTGCCCAGGACAGGGGCCATGGCTACACCTTC.